The clone carrying this TCR beta chain was recorded a few times. Its antigen is still unknown. TCRdb independently ran MiXCR on the 5' RACE reads; one entry per CDR3 protein. The sample shows a few hundred thousand distinct CDR3 sequences, more than 20% of them seen only once. This record comes from a study of T-cell memory formation after mild COVID-19. General study points: Pre-infection memory carried some responding clones, suggesting that cross-reactive memory joined.

This CDR3 region has 14 residues. Germline V gene lookup returns CDR1 MNHEY and CDR2 SMNVEV (reference sequence). V lost 1 base to trimming and J lost 5 bases, with 11 bases between them. Material for sequencing was PBMCs or a T cell subset sorted from them (not recorded which). The receptor was derived from an adult woman who had mild COVID-19 (a few samples of this study predate the infection). Cell type and time point are not known. The chain couples TRBV27 to TRBJ2-5; D is tentatively TRBD1 or TRBD2 (6 bases each). CDR3 DNA: TGTGCCAGCAGTTTATGGAGAGGGGGGGAGACCCAGTACTTC. This translates into CASSLWRGGETQYF.